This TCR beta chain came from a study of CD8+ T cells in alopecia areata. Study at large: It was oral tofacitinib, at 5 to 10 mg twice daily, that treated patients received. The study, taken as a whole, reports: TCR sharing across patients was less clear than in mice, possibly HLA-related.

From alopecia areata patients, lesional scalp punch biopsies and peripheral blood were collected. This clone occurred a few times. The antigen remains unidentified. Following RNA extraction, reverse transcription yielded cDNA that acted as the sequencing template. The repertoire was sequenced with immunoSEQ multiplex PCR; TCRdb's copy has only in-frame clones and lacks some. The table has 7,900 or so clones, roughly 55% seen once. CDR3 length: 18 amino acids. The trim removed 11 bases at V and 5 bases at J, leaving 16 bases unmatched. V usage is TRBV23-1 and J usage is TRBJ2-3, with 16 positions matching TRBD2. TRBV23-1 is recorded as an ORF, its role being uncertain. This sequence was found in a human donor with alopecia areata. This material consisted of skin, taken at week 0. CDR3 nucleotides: TGCGCCTTCCTAACCGGGACTAGCGGGAGGGCCGCGGGAGATACGCAGTATTTT. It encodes CAFLTGTSGRAAGDTQYF.